The 4 T cell receptor beta chains in this list originate from one sample, sequenced in a study of T-cell reconstitution after alpha-beta-depleted transplantation in children. The library targeted TCRbeta and was prepared with unique molecular identifiers. MiXCR, run by TCRdb on the PCR reads, gives a single entry per CDR3 protein. This sample carries about 400,000 distinct CDR3 sequences, roughly 22% of them seen once, and the ten largest clones take less than 4.5%. The material sequenced was PBMCs from the stem cell graft donor, taken from the stem cell graft. These receptors originate from a human donor who donated a stem cell graft to a child with acute myeloid leukemia.

The chain joins TRBV11-2 to TRBJ2-1; 7 bases align to TRBD2. Unmatched junction bases numbered 6, after V lost 1 base and J lost 6 bases. The CDR3 has 15 residues. Germline values: CDR1 SGHAT, CDR2 FQNNGV. The CDR3 region has the DNA TGTGCCAGCAGCTTAGTCGGGGGGTTGGGCAATGAGCAGTTCTTC. Translating it yields CASSLVGGLGNEQFF.

The V and J genes are TRBV5-1 and TRBJ1-1; D perhaps matches TRBD1 (6 bases). The ends were cut back, 0 bases at V and 1 base at J, with 10 bases in the middle. CDR3 size: 15 residues. The germline gives CDR1 SGHRS, CDR2 YFSETQ. CDR3 in DNA: TGCGCCAGCAGCTTGGAACGGGACAAGAACACTGAAGCTTTCTTT. Amino acid sequence: CASSLERDKNTEAFF.

The V call is TRBV10-3, the J call TRBJ2-2, with TRBD2 identical over 7 bases. The V segment lost 6 bases and the J segment 1 base; nucleotides outside the gene matches: 14. Germline CDR1 reads ENHRY; CDR2 reads SYGVKD. This CDR3 region has 18 residues. CDR3 coding DNA: TGTGCCATCAGCGCCGTCTATACGGGAGGAAAGAACACCGGGGAGCTGTTTTTT. This gives the protein CAISAVYTGGKNTGELFF.

This clonotype came up a few times. The chain uses TRBV10-3 and TRBJ2-3, with 7 nucleotides matching TRBD1. V dropped 6 bases and J dropped 6; count of bases not matched to a gene: 12. Germline CDR1 ENHRY, CDR2 SYGVKD. This CDR3 is built from 15 residues. This CDR3 reads CAIREYLQQGDTQYF. As DNA, the CDR3 is TGTGCCATCAGAGAATACCTTCAACAGGGGGATACGCAGTATTTT.